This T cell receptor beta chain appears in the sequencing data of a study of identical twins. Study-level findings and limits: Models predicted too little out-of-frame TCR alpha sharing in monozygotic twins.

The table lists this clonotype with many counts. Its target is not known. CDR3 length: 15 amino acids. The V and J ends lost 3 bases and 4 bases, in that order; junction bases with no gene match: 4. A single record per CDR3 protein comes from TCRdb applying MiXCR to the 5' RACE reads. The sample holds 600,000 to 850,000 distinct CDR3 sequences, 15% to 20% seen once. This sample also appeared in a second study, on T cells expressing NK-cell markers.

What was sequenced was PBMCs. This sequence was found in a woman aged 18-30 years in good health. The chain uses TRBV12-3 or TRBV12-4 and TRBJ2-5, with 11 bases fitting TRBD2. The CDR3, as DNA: TGTGCCAGCAGTTTTACTAGCGGGAGAGTAGAGACCCAGTACTTC. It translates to CASSFTSGRVETQYF.